Listed here are 14 T cell receptor beta chains from one sample, sequenced in a study of T cell repertoires in cytomegalovirus infection. Their antigens remain unidentified. TCRdb recomputed calls from the reads with MiXCR, one row per CDR3 protein. Here the sample spans roughly 920,000 distinct CDR3 sequences, under 40% being singletons. This material consisted of cultured CD8+ T cells from PBMCs, taken from culture after CMV antigen stimulation. The receptors were gathered from a human donor in good health (CMV status not recorded). Some clones in this sample may be carry-over from other donors' samples.

This clonotype was seen many times. V is TRBV29-1 and J is TRBJ2-1; TRBD2 agrees at 8 bases. Germline V gene sequence: CDR1 SQVTM, CDR2 ANQGSEA. J was trimmed by 4 bases and V by 7 bases; bases with no gene match: 9. The CDR3 spans 14 residues. DNA of the CDR3: TGCAGCGCCGACGGGACTAGGGGTTACAATGAGCAGTTCTTC. Its protein is CSADGTRGYNEQFF.

This chain connects TRBV6-2 or TRBV6-3 to TRBJ2-7, with a weak D call TRBD1 (5 bases). The CDR3 loop spans 13 amino acids. Trimming shortened V by 0 bases and J by 7 bases, and 10 bases separated the two germline ends. The germline V gene has CDR1 MNHEY and CDR2 SVGEGT. CDR3 nucleotides: TGTGCCAGCAGTTACTCGACAGCTAGAGAGCAGTACTTC. Protein product: CASSYSTAREQYF.

The J gene is TRBJ1-1, the V gene TRBV4-3; no firm D call. V shed 1 base and J shed 4 bases, with 10 bases lying between them. The germline V gene has CDR1 LGHNA and CDR2 YSLEER. The CDR3 is 14 residues long. CDR3 sequence (DNA): TGCGCCAGCAGCCAAGTAGGTTATGGCACTGAAGCTTTCTTT. This encodes CASSQVGYGTEAFF.

The V call is TRBV7-9, the J call TRBJ2-1; no definite D call. The CDR3 has 12 amino acids. Germline CDR1 is SEHNR and CDR2 is FQNEAQ (reference sequence). The V gene lost 1 base and the J gene lost 10 bases, with 8 bases spanning the gap. CDR3 DNA sequence: TGTGCCAGCAGCTTAGGTCGAGCGGAGCAGTTCTTC. Protein sequence: CASSLGRAEQFF.

The sample holds a few counts of this clonotype. This chain links TRBV6-6 with TRBJ1-1, with D uncertain. Germline-derived CDR1 and CDR2 are MNHNY and SVGAGI (reference sequence). This CDR3 region has 14 residues. Deletions cut 1 base from V and 1 base from J, with 7 bases between. DNA of the CDR3: TGTGCCAGCAGTTACTTATCCTCGAACACTGAAGCTTTCTTT. Amino acids: CASSYLSSNTEAFF.

The V call is TRBV4-1, the J call TRBJ2-5, with a tentative D call TRBD1 (5 bases). V was cut by 4 bases and J by 5 bases, with 20 bases left in between. The CDR3 has 16 residues. Germline CDR1 and CDR2: MGHRA and YSYEKL. The CDR3: CASSRSHGAGTETQYF. The CDR3 nucleotides are TGCGCCAGCAGCCGCTCTCATGGGGCCGGTACGGAGACCCAGTACTTC.

The genes are TRBV6-1 and TRBJ2-5; D gene uncertain. The V end was cut by 4 bases, the J end by 9 bases, with 15 bases between. The CDR3 is 13 residues long. Germline CDR1 and CDR2: MNHNS and SASEGT. In DNA, the CDR3 is TGTGCCAGCAGTGTCCTTCGAAGGGATGCCCAGTACTTC. Its protein is CASSVLRRDAQYF.

In regard to this clonotype: Compared with germline, one end of the junction differs, possibly owing to a read error. This chain connects TRBV7-9 to TRBJ2-3; a possible D gene is TRBD2 (6 bases). CDR1 and CDR2 from the germline V gene are SEHNR and FQNEAQ (reference sequence). The CDR3 sequence is 14 residues long. The CDR3 bases are TGTGCCAGCAGCTCAATCGGGAGCACAGATGCGCAGTATTTT. Protein: CASSSIGSTDAQYF.

The CDR3 loop reads CASSEGGRGRAEAFF. In DNA form, the CDR3 reads TGTGCCAGCAGTGAAGGCGGCAGGGGAAGGGCTGAAGCTTTCTTT. J is TRBJ1-1 and V is TRBV6-1; perhaps TRBD1 as D (6 bases). With 1 base removed from V and 6 bases from J, the gap between germline ends came to 15 bases. The CDR3 is 15 residues long. CDR1 is MNHNS and CDR2 is SASEGT in the germline V gene.

This clonotype was counted at least ten times. V is TRBV7-8 and J is TRBJ2-2, with 8 bases fitting TRBD2. Germline loops: CDR1 SGHVS, CDR2 FQNEAQ. V was pared by 5 bases and J by 3 bases, with 5 bases of the junction left unmatched. This CDR3 region has 15 residues. The CDR3 sequence is CASSNTSGYTGELFF. CDR3 sequence (DNA): TGTGCCAGCAGCAATACTAGCGGATACACCGGGGAGCTGTTTTTT.

This clonotype was seen more than once but under ten times. The rearrangement joins TRBV6-2 or TRBV6-3 to TRBJ2-7; 8 nucleotides match TRBD2. Germline-derived CDR1 and CDR2 are MNHEY and SVGEGT. The CDR3 covers 14 residues. J gave up 6 bases and V 4 bases, and 8 bases lay outside the gene matches. The CDR3 sequence: CASSSGLGKSEQYV. The CDR3 DNA is TGTGCCAGCAGTTCGGGACTAGGAAAGAGCGAGCAGTACGTC.

This clonotype showed up just a few times. The chain carries TRBV15 and TRBJ2-1; D gene unclear. The CDR3 is made up of 16 amino acids. Per the germline V gene, CDR1 is LNHNV and CDR2 is YYDKDF (reference sequence). Trimming took off 4 bases at V and 5 bases at J, with 18 bases between the two ends. The CDR3 loop reads CATSNYPKKVDNEQFF. CDR3 DNA sequence: TGTGCCACCAGCAATTATCCGAAAAAGGTCGACAATGAGCAGTTCTTC.

The chain has TRBV5-4 and TRBJ2-3, with D maybe TRBD2 (5 bases). V was shortened by 0 bases and J by 1 base, with 12 bases between the two germline ends. Germline-derived CDR1 and CDR2 are SGHNT and YYREEE (reference sequence). This CDR3 has 16 residues. The CDR3 sequence: CASSLVGSVGTDTQYF. CDR3 DNA sequence: TGTGCCAGCAGCTTGGTGGGGAGTGTGGGCACAGATACGCAGTATTTT.

This clonotype showed up just a few times. The genes are TRBV6-8 and TRBJ2-1; D not certain. V was trimmed by 8 bases and J by 8 bases, leaving 19 bases between them. This CDR3 spans 14 amino acids. Germline V gene sequence: CDR1 MNHGY, CDR2 SAAAGT. For the CDR3, the DNA is TGTGCCAGCGGATCCGACGGAATCCTAGATGAGCAGTTCTTC. It specifies CASGSDGILDEQFF.